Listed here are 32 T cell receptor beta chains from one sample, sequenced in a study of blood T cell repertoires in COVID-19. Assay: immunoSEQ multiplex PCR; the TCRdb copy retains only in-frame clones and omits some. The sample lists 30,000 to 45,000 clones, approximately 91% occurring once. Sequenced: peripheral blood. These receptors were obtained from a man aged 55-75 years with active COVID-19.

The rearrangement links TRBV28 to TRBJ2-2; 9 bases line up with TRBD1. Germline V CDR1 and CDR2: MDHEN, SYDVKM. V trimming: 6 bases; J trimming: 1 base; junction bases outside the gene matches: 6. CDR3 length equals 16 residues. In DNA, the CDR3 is TGTGCCAGCAGCACCCCGGGACAGGGGAACACCGGGGAGCTGTTTTTT. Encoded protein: CASSTPGQGNTGELFF.

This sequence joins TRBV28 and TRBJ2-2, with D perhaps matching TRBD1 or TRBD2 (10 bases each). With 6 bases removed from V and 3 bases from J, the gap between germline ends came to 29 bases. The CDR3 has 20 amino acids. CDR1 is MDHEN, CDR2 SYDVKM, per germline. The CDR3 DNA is TGTGCCAGCAGCAGGACAGGGGGTTTTAGCGGGAGGTCCTACACCGGGGAGCTGTTTTTT. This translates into CASSRTGGFSGRSYTGELFF.

CDR3: CASSLGRGETQYF. CDR3 in DNA: TGTGCCAGCAGCTTAGGAAGAGGGGAGACCCAGTACTTC. This chain uses TRBV7-2 with TRBJ2-5; D is perhaps TRBD2 (5 bases). The CDR3 has 13 amino acids. V was pared by 1 base and J by 5 bases, with 8 bases between. Germline CDR1 and CDR2: SGHTA and FQGNSA.

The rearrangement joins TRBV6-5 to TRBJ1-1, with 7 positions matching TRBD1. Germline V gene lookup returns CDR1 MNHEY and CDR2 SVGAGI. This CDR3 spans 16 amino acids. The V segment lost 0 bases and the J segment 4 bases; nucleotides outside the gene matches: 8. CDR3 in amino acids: CASSYSSKGAGTEAFF. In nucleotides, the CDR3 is TGTGCCAGCAGTTACTCGAGTAAGGGGGCTGGCACTGAAGCTTTCTTT.

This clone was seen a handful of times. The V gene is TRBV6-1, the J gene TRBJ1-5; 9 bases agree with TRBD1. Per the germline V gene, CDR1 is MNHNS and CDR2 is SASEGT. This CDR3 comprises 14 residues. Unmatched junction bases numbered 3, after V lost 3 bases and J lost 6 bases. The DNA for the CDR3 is TGTGCCAGCAGTGATTGGACAGGGGTTCAGCCCCAGCATTTT. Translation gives CASSDWTGVQPQHF.

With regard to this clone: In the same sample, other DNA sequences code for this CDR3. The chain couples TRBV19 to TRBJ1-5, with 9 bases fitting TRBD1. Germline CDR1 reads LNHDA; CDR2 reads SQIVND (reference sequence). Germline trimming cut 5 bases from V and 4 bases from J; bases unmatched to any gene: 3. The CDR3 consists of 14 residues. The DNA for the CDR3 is TGTGCCAGTAGTGCAGGGACAGGGAATCAGCCCCAGCATTTT. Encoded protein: CASSAGTGNQPQHF.

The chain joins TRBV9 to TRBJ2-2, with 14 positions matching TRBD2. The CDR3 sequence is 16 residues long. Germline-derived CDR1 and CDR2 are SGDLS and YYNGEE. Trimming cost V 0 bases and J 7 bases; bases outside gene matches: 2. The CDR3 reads CASSVGLAGGVGELFF. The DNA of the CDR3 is TGTGCCAGCAGCGTAGGACTAGCGGGAGGGGTCGGGGAGCTGTTTTTT.

The CDR3, as DNA: TGTGCCATCAGTGAGGGGGGCGGGACAGCGGGGACCCAGTACTTC. Encoded protein: CAISEGGGTAGTQYF. The chain is built from TRBV10-3 and TRBJ2-5; D is possibly TRBD1 (7 bases). V was clipped by 2 bases and J by 7 bases, with 17 bases between them. This CDR3 is built from 15 residues. The germline CDR1 and CDR2 sequences are ENHRY and SYGVKD.

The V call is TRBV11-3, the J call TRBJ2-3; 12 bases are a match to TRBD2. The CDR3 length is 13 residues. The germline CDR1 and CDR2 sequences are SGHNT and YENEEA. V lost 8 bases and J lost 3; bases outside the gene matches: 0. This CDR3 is CASGTSGTDTQYF. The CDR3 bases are TGTGCCAGCGGGACTAGCGGGACAGATACGCAGTATTTT.

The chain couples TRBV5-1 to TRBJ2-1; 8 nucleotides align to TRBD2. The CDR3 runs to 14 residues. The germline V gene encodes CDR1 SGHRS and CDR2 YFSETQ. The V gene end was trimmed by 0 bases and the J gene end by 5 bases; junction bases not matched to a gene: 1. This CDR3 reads CASSLDSGNNEQFF. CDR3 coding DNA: TGCGCCAGCAGCTTGGATAGCGGGAACAATGAGCAGTTCTTC.

CDR3 DNA: TGTGCCAGCAGCCCCGAGGAAGTAGGTGATGAAAAACTGTTTTTT. Residues: CASSPEEVGDEKLFF. The chain links TRBV7-9 to TRBJ1-4; no firm D call. The CDR3 runs to 15 residues. Trimming took off 5 bases at V and 6 bases at J, with 16 bases between the two ends. The germline V gene has CDR1 SEHNR and CDR2 FQNEAQ (reference sequence).

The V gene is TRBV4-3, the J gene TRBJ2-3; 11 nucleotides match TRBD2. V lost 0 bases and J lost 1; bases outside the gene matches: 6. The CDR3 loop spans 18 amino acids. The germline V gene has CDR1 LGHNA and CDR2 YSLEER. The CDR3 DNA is TGCGCCAGCAGCCAAGATTATCAGGGACTAGCGGGCACAGATACGCAGTATTTT. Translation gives CASSQDYQGLAGTDTQYF.

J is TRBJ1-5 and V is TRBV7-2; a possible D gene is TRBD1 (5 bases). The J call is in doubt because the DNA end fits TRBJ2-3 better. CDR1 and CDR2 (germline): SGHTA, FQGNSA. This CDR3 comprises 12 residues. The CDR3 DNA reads TGTGCCAGCAGCTCAGGGAATCAGCCCCAGTATTTT. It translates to CASSSGNQPQYF.

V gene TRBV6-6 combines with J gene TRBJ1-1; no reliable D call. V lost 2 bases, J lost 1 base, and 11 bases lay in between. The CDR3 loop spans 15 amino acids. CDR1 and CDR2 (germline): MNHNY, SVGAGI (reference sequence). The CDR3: CASSYNNRGNTEAFF. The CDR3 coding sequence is TGTGCCAGCAGTTACAATAACCGGGGGAACACTGAAGCTTTCTTT.

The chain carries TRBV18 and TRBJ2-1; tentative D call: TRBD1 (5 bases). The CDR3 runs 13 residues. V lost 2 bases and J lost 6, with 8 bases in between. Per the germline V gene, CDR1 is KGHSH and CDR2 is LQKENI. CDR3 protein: CASSPAGPNEQFF. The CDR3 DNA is TGTGCCAGCTCACCAGCAGGGCCCAATGAGCAGTTCTTC.

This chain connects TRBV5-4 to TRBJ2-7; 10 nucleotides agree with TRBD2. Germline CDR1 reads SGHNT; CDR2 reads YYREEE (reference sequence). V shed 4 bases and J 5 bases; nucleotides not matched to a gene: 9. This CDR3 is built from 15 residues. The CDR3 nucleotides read TGTGCCAGCAGCGGCGGTATAGCGGGAGGAGACGAGCAGTACTTC. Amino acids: CASSGGIAGGDEQYF.

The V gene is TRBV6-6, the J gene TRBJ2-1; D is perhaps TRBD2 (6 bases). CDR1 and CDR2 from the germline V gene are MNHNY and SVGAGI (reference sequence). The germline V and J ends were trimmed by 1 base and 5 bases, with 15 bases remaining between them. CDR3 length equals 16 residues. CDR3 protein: CASSYLRIAADNEQFF. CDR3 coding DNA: TGTGCCAGCAGTTACTTAAGAATAGCGGCGGACAATGAGCAGTTCTTC.

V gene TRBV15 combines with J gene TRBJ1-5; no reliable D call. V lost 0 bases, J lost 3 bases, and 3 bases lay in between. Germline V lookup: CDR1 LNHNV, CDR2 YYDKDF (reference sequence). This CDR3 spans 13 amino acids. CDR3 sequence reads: CATSRDHNQPQHF. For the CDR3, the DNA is TGTGCCACCAGCAGAGATCACAATCAGCCCCAGCATTTT.

The CDR3 spells CASSLALAGTYEQYF. CDR3 DNA sequence: TGTGCCAGCAGCTTAGCCCTAGCGGGCACCTACGAGCAGTACTTC. The rearrangement links TRBV7-6 to TRBJ2-7; TRBD2 aligns across 8 bases. The germline CDR1 and CDR2 sequences are SGHVS and FNYEAQ. CDR3 length: 15 amino acids. V was clipped by 0 bases and J by 2 bases; unmatched bases: 3.

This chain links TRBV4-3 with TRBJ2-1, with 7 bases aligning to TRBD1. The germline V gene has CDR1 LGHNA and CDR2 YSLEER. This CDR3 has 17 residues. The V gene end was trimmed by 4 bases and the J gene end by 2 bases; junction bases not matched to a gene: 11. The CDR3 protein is CASSLAQGPLPYNEQFF. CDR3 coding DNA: TGCGCCAGCAGCCTGGCACAGGGGCCCCTTCCCTACAATGAGCAGTTCTTC.

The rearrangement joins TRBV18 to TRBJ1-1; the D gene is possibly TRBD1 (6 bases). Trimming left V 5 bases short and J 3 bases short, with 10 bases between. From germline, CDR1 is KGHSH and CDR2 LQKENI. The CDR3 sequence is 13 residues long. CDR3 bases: TGTGCCAGCTCAGAGGGACAATACACTGAAGCTTTCTTT. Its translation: CASSEGQYTEAFF.

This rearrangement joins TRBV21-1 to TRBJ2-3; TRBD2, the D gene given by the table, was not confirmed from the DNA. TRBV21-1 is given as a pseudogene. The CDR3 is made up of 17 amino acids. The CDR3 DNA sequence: TGTGCCAGCAGCAAGCGGACTAGCGGGGGGAGCACAGATACGCAGTATTTT. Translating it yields CASSKRTSGGSTDTQYF.

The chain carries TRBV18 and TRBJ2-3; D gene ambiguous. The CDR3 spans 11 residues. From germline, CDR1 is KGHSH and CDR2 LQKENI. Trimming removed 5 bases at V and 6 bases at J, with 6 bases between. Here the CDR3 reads CASSWADTQYF. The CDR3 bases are TGTGCCAGCTCATGGGCGGATACGCAGTATTTT.

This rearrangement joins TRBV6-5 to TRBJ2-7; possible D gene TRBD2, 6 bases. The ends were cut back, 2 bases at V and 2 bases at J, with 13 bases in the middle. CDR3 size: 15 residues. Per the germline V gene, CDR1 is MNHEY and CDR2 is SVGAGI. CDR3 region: CASSYVASAPYEQYF. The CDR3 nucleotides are TGTGCCAGCAGTTACGTAGCTAGCGCTCCCTACGAGCAGTACTTC.

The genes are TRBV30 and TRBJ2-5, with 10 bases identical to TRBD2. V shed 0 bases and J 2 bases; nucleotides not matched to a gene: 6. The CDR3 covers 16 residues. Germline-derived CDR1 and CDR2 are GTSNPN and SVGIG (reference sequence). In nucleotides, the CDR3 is TGTGCCTGGAGTGTAGGAACTAGCGGGATTCAAGAGACCCAGTACTTC. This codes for CAWSVGTSGIQETQYF.

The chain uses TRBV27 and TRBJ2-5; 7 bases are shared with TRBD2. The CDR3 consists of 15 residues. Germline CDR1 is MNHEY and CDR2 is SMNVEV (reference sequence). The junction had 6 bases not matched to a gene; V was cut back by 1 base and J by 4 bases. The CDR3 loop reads CASSLFRGGRETQYF. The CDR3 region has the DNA TGTGCCAGCAGTTTATTCCGGGGAGGGAGAGAGACCCAGTACTTC.

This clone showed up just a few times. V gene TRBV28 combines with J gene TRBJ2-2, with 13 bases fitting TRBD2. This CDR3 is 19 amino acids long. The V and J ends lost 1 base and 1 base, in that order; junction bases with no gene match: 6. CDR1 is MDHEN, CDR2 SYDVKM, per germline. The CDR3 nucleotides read TGTGCCAGCAGTTTATCGCCGGGACTAGCGGGGCGGAACACCGGGGAGCTGTTTTTT. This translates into CASSLSPGLAGRNTGELFF.

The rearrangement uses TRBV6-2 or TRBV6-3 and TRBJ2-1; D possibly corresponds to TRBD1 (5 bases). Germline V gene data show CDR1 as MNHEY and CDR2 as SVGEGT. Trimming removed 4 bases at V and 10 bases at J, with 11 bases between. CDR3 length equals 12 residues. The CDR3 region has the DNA TGTGCCAGCAGTTCACAGGCGAACGAGCAGTTCTTC. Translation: CASSSQANEQFF.

CDR3 protein: CASSQEGGSTLGGRIEQYF. The CDR3 DNA is TGTGCCAGCAGCCAAGAAGGGGGCAGCACGTTGGGCGGGAGGATCGAGCAGTACTTC. The V and J genes are TRBV4-2 and TRBJ2-7, with D maybe TRBD2 (8 bases). The ends were cut back, 0 bases at V and 6 bases at J, with 27 bases in the middle. The V gene's germline CDR1 is LGHNA and CDR2 YNFKEQ. The length of the CDR3 is 19 residues.

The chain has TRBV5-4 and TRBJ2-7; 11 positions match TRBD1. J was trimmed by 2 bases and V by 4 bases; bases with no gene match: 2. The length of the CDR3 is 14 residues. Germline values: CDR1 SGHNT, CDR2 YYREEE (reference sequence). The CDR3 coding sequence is TGTGCCAGCAGCGAGGGACAGGGGGCCTACGAGCAGTACTTC. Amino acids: CASSEGQGAYEQYF.

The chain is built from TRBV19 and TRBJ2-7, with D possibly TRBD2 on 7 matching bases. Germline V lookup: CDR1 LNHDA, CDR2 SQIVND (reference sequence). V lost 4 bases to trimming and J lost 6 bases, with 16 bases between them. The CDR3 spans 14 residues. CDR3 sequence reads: CASSTQTGGSEQYF. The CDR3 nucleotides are TGTGCCAGTAGTACCCAGACGGGGGGCTCCGAGCAGTACTTC.

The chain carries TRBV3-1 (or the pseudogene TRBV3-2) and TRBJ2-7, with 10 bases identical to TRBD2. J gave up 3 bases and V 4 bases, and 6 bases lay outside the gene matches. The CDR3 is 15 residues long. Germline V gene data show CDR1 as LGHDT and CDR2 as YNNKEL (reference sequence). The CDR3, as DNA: TGTGCCAGCAGCCTGGTGGCTAGCGGGAGCTACGAGCAGTACTTC. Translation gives CASSLVASGSYEQYF.